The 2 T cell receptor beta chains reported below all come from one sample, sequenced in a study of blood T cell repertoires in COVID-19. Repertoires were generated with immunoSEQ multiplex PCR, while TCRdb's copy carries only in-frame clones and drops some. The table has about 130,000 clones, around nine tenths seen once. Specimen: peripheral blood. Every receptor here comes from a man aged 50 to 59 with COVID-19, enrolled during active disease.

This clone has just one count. CDR3 amino acids: CASSLLTGRTTGELFF. CDR3 DNA: TGTGCCAGCAGTTTATTGACGGGGAGGACAACCGGGGAGCTGTTTTTT. V is TRBV27 and J is TRBJ2-2; D possibly corresponds to TRBD2 (6 bases). CDR1 is MNHEY and CDR2 is SMNVEV in the germline V gene (reference sequence). Trimming shortened V by 1 base and J by 5 bases, and 14 bases separated the two germline ends. CDR3 length equals 16 residues.

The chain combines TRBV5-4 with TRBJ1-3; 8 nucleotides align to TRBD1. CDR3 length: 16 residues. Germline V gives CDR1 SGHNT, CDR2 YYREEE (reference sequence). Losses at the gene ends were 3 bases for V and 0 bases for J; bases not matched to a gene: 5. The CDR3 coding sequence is TGTGCCAGCAGCTCGGGCGGGACAGGCTCTGGAAACACCATATATTTT. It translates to CASSSGGTGSGNTIYF.